These T cell receptor beta chains were read from a single sample in a study of blood T cell repertoires in COVID-19. Profiling relied on immunoSEQ multiplex PCR, and the TCRdb table lists in-frame clones only, not all of them. The sample yields roughly 200,000 clones, 84% seen once. The sequenced sample consisted of PBMCs or T cells enriched from blood (not recorded which). Receptors originate from a woman aged 25 to 39 who had been exposed to COVID-19. The CDR3 runs from the conserved cysteine through the conserved F or W. D genes are given only for firm matches. Only part of the rows carry a size: once, few, many, or a class if the clone is expanded.

NA	TRBJ1-1	TRBV10-2	NA	TGCGCCAGCGTGGTCCGCGGGGGACGGACTGAAGCTTTCTTT	CASVVRGGRTEAFF
NA	TRBJ2-3	TRBV7-2	TRBD2	TGTGCCAGCAGCTTAGTGGTGGGACTAGGACATTATACGCAGTATTTT	CASSLVVGLGHYTQYF
NA	TRBJ1-1	TRBV5-1	TRBD1	TGCGCCAGCGGTACAGGGGCGAACACTGAAGCTTTCTTT	CASGTGANTEAFF
once	TRBJ1-5	TRBV5-4	NA	TGTGCCAGCAGTTCAGGCATCAGCAATCAGCCCCAGCATTTT	CASSSGISNQPQHF
NA	TRBJ1-4	TRBV14	TRBD1	TGTGCCAGCAGCCCACGGACAGGCCGCAATGAAAAACTGTTTTTT	CASSPRTGRNEKLFF
NA	TRBJ1-3	TRBV9	TRBD1	TGTGCCAGCAGCATCCTGGGACAGGGGGCGGCGAACACCATATATTTT	CASSILGQGAANTIYF
NA	TRBJ1-5	TRBV11-2	NA	TGTGCCAGCAGCTTCAACACGGCAGGGGATCAGCCCCAGCATTTT	CASSFNTAGDQPQHF
NA	TRBJ1-5	TRBV5-1	NA	TGCGCCAGCAGAGAAGGGGCAAATCAGCCCCAGCATTTT	CASREGANQPQHF
NA	TRBJ2-1	TRBV13	TRBD2	TGTGCCAGCAGCCAATCCGGGACTAGCGGGGACAACAATGAGCAGTTCTTC	CASSQSGTSGDNNEQFF
NA	TRBJ1-2	TRBV30	NA	TGTGCCTGGAACCTTGGAGTTGGCTACACCTTC	CAWNLGVGYTF
NA	TRBJ2-3	TRBV12-3/TRBV12-4	NA	TGTGCCAGCAGGGGGGGGCCCACAGATACGCAGTATTTT	CASRGGPTDTQYF
NA	TRBJ2-1	TRBV19	TRBD2	TGTGCCAGTAGTCCTCGAGCGGGGGCCTTCCAGTTCTTC	CASSPRAGAFQFF
few	TRBJ1-1	TRBV5-1	NA	TGCGCCAGCAGCTTGGAGGCCACTAGTTCTGAAGCTTTCTTT	CASSLEATSSEAFF
NA	TRBJ1-2	TRBV18	TRBD1	TGTGCCAGCTCAGTAGACAGGGGATATGGCTACACCTTC	CASSVDRGYGYTF
NA	TRBJ1-1	TRBV28	NA	TGTGCCAGCAGTTTAGGAAGGGGGTTGGCTTTCTTT	CASSLGRGLAFF
NA	TRBJ1-4	TRBV7-3	TRBD1	TGTGCCAGCAGCGCCTCAGGGGGTGCTAATGAAAAACTGTTTTTT	CASSASGGANEKLFF
NA	TRBJ1-1	TRBV2	TRBD1	TGTGCCAGCAGTGAACGGGCAGGGGGCGGGGGTTTAGGTTTAGAGGGATATGAAGCTTTCTTT	CASSERAGGGGLGLEGYEAFF
NA	TRBJ2-7	TRBV5-5	NA	TGTGCCAGCAGCTTGGAGGCCGGAGATCTGGAGCAGTACTTC	CASSLEAGDLEQYF
once	TRBJ2-3	TRBV7-6	TRBD2	TGTGCCAGCCGACTAGCGGTGACAGATACGCAGTATTTT	CASRLAVTDTQYF
NA	TRBJ1-2	TRBV20-1	NA	TGCAGTGCTAGTTCCGGGGGGGGAGACTATGGCTACACCTTC	CSASSGGGDYGYTF
NA	TRBJ2-7	TRBV10-1	TRBD1	TGCGCCAGCAGTGAGTCTGGGACAGGGGGCAACGAGCAGTACTTC	CASSESGTGGNEQYF
NA	TRBJ2-2	TRBV6-5	NA	TGTGCCCCCCCGGGGGCCGGGGAGCTGTTTTTT	CAPPGAGELFF
NA	TRBJ2-5	TRBV7-2	NA	TGTGCCAGCAGCCCAAAGATAGGGGGACGTGAGACCCAGTACTTC	CASSPKIGGRETQYF
NA	TRBJ1-1	TRBV20-1	NA	TGCAGTGCTAGGAAGGGGAATGAAGCTTTCTTT	CSARKGNEAFF
NA	TRBJ1-5	TRBV2	TRBD1	TGTGCCAGCAGTGATGGGGACAGGGGCGCTAGGCAGCCCCAGCATTTT	CASSDGDRGARQPQHF
NA	TRBJ2-7	TRBV10-2	NA	TGCGCCAGCAGTGAGTCGCCGCTAGCTTCTTACGAGCAGTACTTC	CASSESPLASYEQYF
NA	TRBJ2-1	TRBV11-3	TRBD2	TGTGCCAGCAGCTTGATAGCGGGGGGGCCCGATGAGCAGTTCTTC	CASSLIAGGPDEQFF
NA	TRBJ1-5	TRBV19	NA	TGTGCCAGTAGTATATGGGGCGATAATCAGCCCCAGCATTTT	CASSIWGDNQPQHF
NA	TRBJ1-2	TRBV5-4	TRBD1	TGTGCCAGCAGCCGGGACAGCAGAGGGCATGGCTACACCTTC	CASSRDSRGHGYTF
NA	TRBJ1-1	TRBV27	NA	TGTGCCAGCAGTTTTAGCGGCATGAACACTGAAGCTTTCTTT	CASSFSGMNTEAFF
NA	TRBJ1-2	TRBV30	NA	TGTGCCTGGAGGGAGGGTGAGCGGGGTGGCTACACCTTC	CAWREGERGGYTF
NA	TRBJ2-5	TRBV7-9	TRBD1	TGTGCCAGCAGCTTCGGGTATACAGGGGAAGAGACCCAGTACTTC	CASSFGYTGEETQYF
NA	TRBJ2-2	TRBV7-6	TRBD1	TGTGCCAGCAGTCAGGGGGAGAACACCGGGGAGCTGTTTTTT	CASSQGENTGELFF
NA	TRBJ2-6	TRBV6-4	TRBD2	TGTGCCACCCCGGGGGGCTCTGGGGCCAACGTCCTGACTTTC	CATPGGSGANVLTF
NA	TRBJ2-1	TRBV7-3	NA	TGTGCCAGCAGCCCGGACAGCTACAATGAGCAGTTCTTC	CASSPDSYNEQFF
NA	TRBJ2-1	TRBV18	NA	TGTGCCAGCTCACGGCCGGGAAGCGAGATCGATGAGCAGTTCTTC	CASSRPGSEIDEQFF
once	TRBJ1-1	TRBV19	NA	TGTGCCAGTTCAAGACTGATGAACACTGAAGCTTTCTTT	CASSRLMNTEAFF
NA	TRBJ2-7	TRBV5-4	TRBD1	TGTGCCAGCAGCTCCCCCGGGACAGGGTCCTACGAGCAGTACTTC	CASSSPGTGSYEQYF
once	TRBJ1-2	TRBV15	NA	TGTGCCACCAGCACCGAACAGGGACGTGGCTACACCTTC	CATSTEQGRGYTF
NA	TRBJ1-1	TRBV19	NA	TGTGCCAGTAGTATAGATCTTGGAGCGGGGTCTTTCTTT	CASSIDLGAGSFF
NA	TRBJ1-5	TRBV7-2	TRBD1	TGTGCCAGCAGCGACCGGACAGGGAATCAGCCCCAGCATTTT	CASSDRTGNQPQHF
NA	TRBJ1-2	TRBV11-2	NA	TGTGCCAGCAGCTTCGGGGGGCTGAACTATGGCTACACCTTC	CASSFGGLNYGYTF
NA	TRBJ1-5	TRBV3-1/TRBV3-2	NA	TGTGCCAGCACACGTGAGCCGGGGAGCAATCAGCCCCAGCATTTT	CASTREPGSNQPQHF